Shown below are 22 T cell receptor beta chains from a single sample sequenced in a study of blood T cell repertoires in COVID-19. TCRdb keeps only in-frame clones here, not all; method: immunoSEQ multiplex PCR. Among 90,000 to 130,000 clones listed, over 80% were seen once. Source material: peripheral blood. These TCRs come from a woman in her 70s with acute or convalescent COVID-19.

The chain links TRBV10-3 to TRBJ1-4; TRBD1 aligns across 8 bases. The length of the CDR3 is 14 residues. Germline V gene data show CDR1 as ENHRY and CDR2 as SYGVKD. Trimming removed 6 bases from V and 5 bases from J; junction bases left unmatched: 5. The CDR3: CAISSGQGNEKLFF. The CDR3 nucleotides are TGTGCCATCAGCAGCGGACAGGGCAATGAAAAACTGTTTTTT.

V usage is TRBV6-5 and J usage is TRBJ2-2, with TRBD2 matching over 11 bases. This CDR3 spans 15 amino acids. Per the germline V gene, CDR1 is MNHEY and CDR2 is SVGAGI. V lost 5 bases and J lost 6; bases outside the gene matches: 5. The CDR3 sequence: CASSLAGGSAGELFF. The CDR3 DNA sequence: TGTGCCAGCAGTCTAGCGGGGGGCTCGGCCGGGGAGCTGTTTTTT.

The chain has TRBV5-1 and TRBJ1-1; no definite D call. In germline, CDR1 is SGHRS, CDR2 YFSETQ. V was trimmed by 0 bases and J by 5 bases, leaving 8 bases between them. The CDR3 is made up of 13 amino acids. CDR3: CASSLEPGTEAFF. DNA of the CDR3: TGCGCCAGCAGCTTGGAACCAGGAACTGAAGCTTTCTTT.

V gene TRBV29-1 combines with J gene TRBJ1-1; maybe TRBD1 (6 bases). The germline V gene has CDR1 SQVTM and CDR2 ANQGSEA. The V end was cut by 7 bases, the J end by 1 base, with 13 bases between. The CDR3 has 13 residues. CDR3 residues: CSAIGQTNTEAFF. The CDR3 nucleotides read TGCAGCGCTATCGGACAGACGAACACTGAAGCTTTCTTT.

The chain combines TRBV7-9 with TRBJ2-7; possible D gene TRBD2, 6 bases. V was shortened by 8 bases and J by 0 bases, with 14 bases between the two germline ends. Looked up from germline, CDR1 is SEHNR and CDR2 is FQNEAQ (reference sequence). This CDR3 has 14 amino acids. As DNA, the CDR3 is TGTGCCAGCGGGGGGAGAGACAGCTCCTACGAGCAGTACTTC. This codes for CASGGRDSSYEQYF. The variable domain in full, completed from reference TRBV7-9 and TRBJ2-7, reads DTGVSQNPRHKITKRGQNVTFRCDPISEHNRLYWYRQTLGQGPEFLTYFQNEAQLEKSRLLSDRFSAERPKGSFSTLEIQRTEQGDSAMYLCASGGRDSSYEQYFGPGTRLTVT.

V is TRBV6-1 and J is TRBJ2-5; 15 positions match TRBD2. After removal of 1 base from V and 5 bases from J, the junction contained 8 bases not matched to a gene. The CDR3 loop spans 18 amino acids. Germline V CDR1 and CDR2: MNHNS, SASEGT. CDR3 region: CASSEEGLAGGRRETQYF. The CDR3 DNA reads as TGTGCCAGCAGTGAAGAGGGACTAGCGGGAGGTAGGCGGGAGACCCAGTACTTC.

The V gene is TRBV6-2 or TRBV6-3, the J gene TRBJ1-4, with 7 nucleotides matching TRBD1. Germline V gene lookup returns CDR1 MNHEY and CDR2 SVGEGT. CDR3 length: 14 residues. Trimming at V came to 4 bases and at J to 5 bases, leaving 4 bases not matched to a gene. DNA for the CDR3: TGTGCCAGCAGTTTGACAGGGTCGAATGAAAAACTGTTTTTT. Translation gives CASSLTGSNEKLFF.

The rearrangement joins TRBV19 to TRBJ2-2, with TRBD2 matching 13 bases. After removal of 5 bases from V and 4 bases from J, the junction contained 10 bases not matched to a gene. Per the germline V gene, CDR1 is LNHDA and CDR2 is SQIVND (reference sequence). This CDR3 comprises 18 residues. The CDR3 coding sequence is TGTGCCAGTAGTCTAGGACTAGCGGGAGAAAAGGGCACCGGGGAGCTGTTTTTT. This codes for CASSLGLAGEKGTGELFF. Together with reference TRBV19 and TRBJ2-2, the CDR3 gives the full variable domain: DGGITQSPKYLFRKEGQNVTLSCEQNLNHDAMYWYRQDPGQGLRLIYYSQIVNDFQKGDIAEGYSVSREKKESFPLTVTSAQKNPTAFYLCASSLGLAGEKGTGELFFGEGSRLTVL.

The chain has TRBV6-5 and TRBJ2-7; D possibly corresponds to TRBD1 (6 bases). This CDR3 has 15 residues. Trimming took off 0 bases at V and 0 bases at J, with 9 bases between the two ends. Looked up from germline, CDR1 is MNHEY and CDR2 is SVGAGI. CDR3 in amino acids: CASSYSQGSSYEQYF. In DNA form, the CDR3 reads TGTGCCAGCAGTTACTCGCAGGGGAGCTCCTACGAGCAGTACTTC.

The chain links TRBV19 to TRBJ1-5; no clear D. Germline lookup yields CDR1 LNHDA and CDR2 SQIVND (reference sequence). This CDR3 contains 14 residues. V was cut by 4 bases and J by 0 bases, with 7 bases left in between. The CDR3 DNA follows: TGTGCCAGTAGTACGAGTACTAGCAATCAGCCCCAGCATTTT. Translating gives CASSTSTSNQPQHF.

The gene calls are TRBV12-3 or TRBV12-4 and TRBJ2-1; maybe TRBD1 (5 bases). This CDR3 has 12 residues. V dropped 7 bases and J dropped 7 bases, with 11 bases sitting between them. DNA for the CDR3: TGTGCCAGCACTCTGGGGCTTAATGAGCAGTTCTTC. It translates to CASTLGLNEQFF.

The chain has TRBV3-1 (or the pseudogene TRBV3-2) and TRBJ2-7; possibly TRBD2 for D (5 bases). This CDR3 has 12 residues. The V end was cut by 1 base, the J end by 4 bases, with 5 bases between. Germline V lookup: CDR1 LGHDT, CDR2 YNNKEL (reference sequence). CDR3 amino acids: CASSQGGYEQYF. The CDR3 bases are TGTGCCAGCAGCCAAGGAGGGTACGAGCAGTACTTC.

V usage is TRBV6-5 and J usage is TRBJ2-6; the D gene is possibly TRBD2 (5 bases). CDR1 and CDR2 from the germline V gene are MNHEY and SVGAGI. This CDR3 spans 15 amino acids. Trimming shortened V by 2 bases and J by 0 bases, and 5 bases separated the two germline ends. The CDR3 DNA reads as TGTGCCAGCAGTTACGGACTCTCTGGGGCCAACGTCCTGACTTTC. Protein sequence: CASSYGLSGANVLTF.

The chain joins TRBV7-8 to TRBJ1-5; a weak D match, TRBD1 (5 bases). This CDR3 has 15 residues. Per the germline V gene, CDR1 is SGHVS and CDR2 is FQNEAQ. V was cut by 3 bases and J by 3 bases, with 12 bases left in between. CDR3 in amino acids: CASSFREGVNQPQHF. Written as DNA, the CDR3 is TGTGCCAGCAGCTTCAGGGAGGGAGTCAATCAGCCCCAGCATTTT.

CDR3 in amino acids: CASSLVAGGSEAFF. The CDR3 DNA is TGTGCCAGCAGCTTGGTGGCAGGGGGATCTGAAGCTTTCTTT. The chain links TRBV5-4 to TRBJ1-1; the match to TRBD1 covers 7 bases. The junction had 5 bases not matched to a gene; V was cut back by 0 bases and J by 6 bases. This CDR3 has 14 residues. CDR1 is SGHNT, CDR2 YYREEE, per germline (reference sequence).

The chain joins TRBV19 to TRBJ1-1, with D maybe TRBD1 (6 bases). The CDR3 is made up of 15 amino acids. From germline, CDR1 is LNHDA and CDR2 SQIVND (reference sequence). The V gene lost 3 bases and the J gene lost 3 bases, with 14 bases spanning the gap. CDR3 in amino acids: CASSIGGGEDTEAFF. CDR3 nucleotides: TGTGCCAGTAGTATTGGAGGGGGGGAGGACACTGAAGCTTTCTTT.

The chain recombines TRBV5-5 with TRBJ2-2, with D maybe TRBD2 (6 bases). The V end was cut by 3 bases, the J end by 0 bases, with 12 bases between. The germline V gene has CDR1 SGHKS and CDR2 YYEKEE (reference sequence). The CDR3 runs to 16 residues. The CDR3: CASSSEGGPNTGELFF. In DNA, the CDR3 is TGTGCCAGCAGCTCGGAGGGAGGCCCGAACACCGGGGAGCTGTTTTTT.

The chain employs TRBV29-1 and TRBJ1-2; D ambiguous. The CDR3 spans 11 residues. Germline V CDR1 and CDR2: SQVTM, ANQGSEA. Trimming removed 1 base at V and 8 bases at J, with 8 bases between. CDR3 residues: CSVEVPSGYTF. The DNA of the CDR3 is TGCAGCGTTGAAGTCCCTAGCGGCTACACCTTC.

The V call is TRBV13, the J call TRBJ1-2; 9 bases line up with TRBD1. Germline values: CDR1 PRHDT, CDR2 FYEKMQ (reference sequence). This CDR3 is built from 15 residues. J gave up 4 bases and V 0 bases, and 3 bases lay outside the gene matches. The DNA for the CDR3 is TGTGCCAGCAGCTTAGGGGGACAGGGCTCCTATGGCTACACCTTC. Its translation: CASSLGGQGSYGYTF.

This chain uses TRBV6-8 with TRBJ2-7, with 8 positions matching TRBD2. The CDR3 runs to 15 residues. Germline V CDR1 and CDR2: MNHGY, SAAAGT. The V and J ends lost 6 bases and 4 bases, in that order; junction bases with no gene match: 11. CDR3 loop: CASSSTRTSRYEQYF. The DNA for the CDR3 is TGTGCCAGCAGCTCCACTCGGACTAGCAGATACGAGCAGTACTTC.

V gene TRBV4-1 combines with J gene TRBJ2-2; 10 bases are a match to TRBD2. The germline gives CDR1 MGHRA, CDR2 YSYEKL. The CDR3 extends over 17 amino acids. Unmatched junction bases numbered 8, after V lost 4 bases and J lost 3 bases. DNA for the CDR3: TGCGCCAGCAGCCTCAACCTAGCGGGAGTGGACACCGGGGAGCTGTTTTTT. Translated, it gives CASSLNLAGVDTGELFF.

This sequence joins TRBV9 and TRBJ1-1; D not certain. The CDR3 spans 15 residues. The germline V and J ends were trimmed by 0 bases and 0 bases, with 9 bases remaining between them. Germline V CDR1 and CDR2: SGDLS, YYNGEE. CDR3 in DNA: TGTGCCAGCAGCGTAGAGCGGTCCATGAACACTGAAGCTTTCTTT. Translation: CASSVERSMNTEAFF.